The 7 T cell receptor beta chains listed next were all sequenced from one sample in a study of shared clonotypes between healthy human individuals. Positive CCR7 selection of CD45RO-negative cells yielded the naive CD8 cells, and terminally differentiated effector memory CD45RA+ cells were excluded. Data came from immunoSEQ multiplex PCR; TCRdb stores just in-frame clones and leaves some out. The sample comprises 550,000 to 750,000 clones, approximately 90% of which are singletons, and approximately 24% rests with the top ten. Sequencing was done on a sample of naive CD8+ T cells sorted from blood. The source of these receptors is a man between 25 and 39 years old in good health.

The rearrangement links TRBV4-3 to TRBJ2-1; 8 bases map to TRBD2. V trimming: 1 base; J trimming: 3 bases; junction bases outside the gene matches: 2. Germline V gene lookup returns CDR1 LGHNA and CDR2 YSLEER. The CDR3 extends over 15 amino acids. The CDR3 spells CASSQGSGSYNEQFF. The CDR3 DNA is TGCGCCAGCAGCCAAGGCAGCGGGAGCTACAATGAGCAGTTCTTC.

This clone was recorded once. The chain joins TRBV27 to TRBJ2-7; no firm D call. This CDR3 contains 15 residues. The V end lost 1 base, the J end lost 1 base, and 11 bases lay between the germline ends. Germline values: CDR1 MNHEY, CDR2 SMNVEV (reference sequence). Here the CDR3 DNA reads TGTGCCAGCAGTTTATTCCAGGACCAGTCCTACGAGCAGTACTTC. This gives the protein CASSLFQDQSYEQYF.

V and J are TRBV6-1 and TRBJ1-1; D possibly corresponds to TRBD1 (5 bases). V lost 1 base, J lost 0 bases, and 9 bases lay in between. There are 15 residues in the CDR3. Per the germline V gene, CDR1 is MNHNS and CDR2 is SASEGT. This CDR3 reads CASSEGRGMNTEAFF. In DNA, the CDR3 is TGTGCCAGCAGTGAAGGTCGGGGGATGAACACTGAAGCTTTCTTT.

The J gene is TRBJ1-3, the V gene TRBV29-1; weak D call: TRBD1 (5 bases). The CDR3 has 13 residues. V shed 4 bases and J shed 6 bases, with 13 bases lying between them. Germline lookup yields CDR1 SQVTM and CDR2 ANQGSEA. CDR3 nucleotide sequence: TGCAGCGTTGTCCAGGGCCCTGAAAACACCATATATTTT. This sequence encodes CSVVQGPENTIYF.

CDR3 in DNA: TGTGCCAGCAGCACAGGAGGACTTTTGGACCCCTACGAGCAGTACTTC. Its translation: CASSTGGLLDPYEQYF. This rearrangement joins TRBV9 to TRBJ2-7, with D perhaps assigned TRBD1 or TRBD2 (5 bases each). The germline V and J ends were trimmed by 4 bases and 2 bases, with 19 bases remaining between them. The CDR3 consists of 16 residues. Germline V gene data show CDR1 as SGDLS and CDR2 as YYNGEE.

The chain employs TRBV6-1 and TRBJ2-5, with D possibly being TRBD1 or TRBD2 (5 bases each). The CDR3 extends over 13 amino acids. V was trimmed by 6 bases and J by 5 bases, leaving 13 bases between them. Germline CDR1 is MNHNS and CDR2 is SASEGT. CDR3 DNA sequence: TGTGCCAGCAGGGCGAGAGGGGACGAGACCCAGTACTTC. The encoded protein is CASRARGDETQYF.

CDR3 protein: CASSKQNTEAFF. CDR3 in DNA: TGTGCCAGTAGCAAACAGAACACTGAAGCTTTCTTT. V usage is TRBV19 and J usage is TRBJ1-1; the D is unclear. The CDR3 length is 12 residues. V dropped 6 bases and J dropped 1 base, with 6 bases sitting between them. The V gene's germline CDR1 is LNHDA and CDR2 SQIVND (reference sequence).